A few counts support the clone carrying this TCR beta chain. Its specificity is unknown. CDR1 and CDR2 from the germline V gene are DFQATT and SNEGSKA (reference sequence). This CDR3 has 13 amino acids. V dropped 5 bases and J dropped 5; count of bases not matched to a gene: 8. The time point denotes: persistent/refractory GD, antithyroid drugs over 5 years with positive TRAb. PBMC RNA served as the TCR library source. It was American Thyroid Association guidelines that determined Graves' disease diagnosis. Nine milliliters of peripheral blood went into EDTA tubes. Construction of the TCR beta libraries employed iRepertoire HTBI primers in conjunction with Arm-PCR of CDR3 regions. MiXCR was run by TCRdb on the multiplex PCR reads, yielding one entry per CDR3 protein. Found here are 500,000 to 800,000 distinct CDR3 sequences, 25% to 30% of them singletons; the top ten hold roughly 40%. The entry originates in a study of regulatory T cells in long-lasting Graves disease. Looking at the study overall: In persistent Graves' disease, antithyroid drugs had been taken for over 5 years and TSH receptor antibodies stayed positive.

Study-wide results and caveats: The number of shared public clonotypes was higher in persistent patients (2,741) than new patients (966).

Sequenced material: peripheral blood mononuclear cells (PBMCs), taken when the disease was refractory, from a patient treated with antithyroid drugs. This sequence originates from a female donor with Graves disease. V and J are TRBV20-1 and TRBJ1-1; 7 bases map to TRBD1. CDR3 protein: CSAFKGAGTEAFF. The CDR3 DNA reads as TGCAGTGCTTTTAAGGGGGCTGGTACTGAAGCTTTCTTT.